This passage covers 26 T cell receptor beta chains from one sample sequenced in a study of blood T cell repertoires in COVID-19. Measured with immunoSEQ multiplex PCR; TCRdb has only the in-frame clones, and not every one. The repertoire holds 390,000 or so clones, with 80% to 90% as singletons. The source material was peripheral blood. These receptors all come from a woman aged 25 to 39 with active or convalescent COVID-19.

V gene TRBV5-4 combines with J gene TRBJ1-6, with 10 positions matching TRBD1. In germline, CDR1 is SGHNT, CDR2 YYREEE (reference sequence). The V gene end was trimmed by 0 bases and the J gene end by 4 bases; junction bases not matched to a gene: 4. CDR3 length equals 17 residues. CDR3 DNA sequence: TGTGCCAGCAGCTTGGGACAGGGGGCTTATTATAATTCACCCCTCCACTTT. Translated, it gives CASSLGQGAYYNSPLHF. The entire variable domain, with the rest obtained from reference TRBV5-4 and TRBJ1-6, is as follows: ETGVTQSPTHLIKTRGQQVTLRCSSQSGHNTVSWYQQALGQGPQFIFQYYREEENGRGNFPPRFSGLQFPNYSSELNVNALELDDSALYLCASSLGQGAYYNSPLHFGNGTRLTVT.

The rearrangement joins TRBV11-3 to TRBJ2-1; TRBD2 matches at 15 bases. The V gene's germline CDR1 is SGHNT and CDR2 YENEEA. CDR3 length equals 18 residues. J was trimmed by 0 bases and V by 6 bases; bases with no gene match: 6. The CDR3 is CASSLGTSGRNSYNEQFF. The CDR3 bases are TGTGCCAGCAGTCTTGGGACTAGCGGGAGGAACTCCTACAATGAGCAGTTCTTC.

The genes are TRBV4-1 and TRBJ1-2, with D uncertain. Germline values: CDR1 MGHRA, CDR2 YSYEKL. V gave up 0 bases and J gave up 6 bases, with 14 bases separating them. CDR3 length: 15 amino acids. The DNA for the CDR3 is TGCGCCAGCAGCCAAGACTCTACCATTTCTGATGGCTACACCTTC. It encodes CASSQDSTISDGYTF.

The CDR3 sequence is CASSYADSGNTIYF. DNA of the CDR3: TGTGCCAGCAGTTACGCAGACTCTGGAAACACCATATATTTT. V and J are TRBV6-5 and TRBJ1-3; no definite D call. CDR1 and CDR2 (germline): MNHEY, SVGAGI. There are 14 residues in the CDR3. V was pared by 2 bases and J by 0 bases, with 5 bases between.

The rearrangement joins TRBV19 to TRBJ2-7, with D possibly TRBD1 on 6 matching bases. Trimming removed 4 bases from V and 0 bases from J, with 10 bases in between. CDR1 and CDR2 (germline): LNHDA, SQIVND (reference sequence). The CDR3 loop spans 14 amino acids. The CDR3 sequence is CASSNRVYSYEQYF. CDR3 in DNA: TGTGCCAGTAGTAACAGGGTTTACTCCTACGAGCAGTACTTC.

This rearrangement joins TRBV7-9 to TRBJ1-1; TRBD1 might be the D (5 bases). This CDR3 is 17 amino acids long. The V end lost 5 bases, the J end lost 0 bases, and 19 bases lay between the germline ends. The germline gives CDR1 SEHNR, CDR2 FQNEAQ (reference sequence). In DNA form, the CDR3 reads TGTGCCAGCAGCCCAACCAGGGAAGGGGTGATGAACACTGAAGCTTTCTTT. Protein sequence: CASSPTREGVMNTEAFF.

The V and J genes are TRBV6-6 and TRBJ1-1, with D uncertain. V lost 2 bases and J 0 bases, leaving 7 bases between the germline ends. CDR3 length: 14 amino acids. In germline, CDR1 is MNHNY, CDR2 SVGAGI (reference sequence). The CDR3 sequence: CASSYEAMNTEAFF. The CDR3 nucleotides are TGTGCCAGCAGTTACGAGGCAATGAACACTGAAGCTTTCTTT.

The chain recombines TRBV11-2 with TRBJ2-7; D is possibly TRBD1 (5 bases). The V gene lost 1 base and the J gene lost 2 bases, with 6 bases spanning the gap. CDR1 and CDR2 from the germline V gene are SGHAT and FQNNGV. This CDR3 has 13 residues. The CDR3 bases are TGTGCCAGCAGCTTAGGCAGGGCCTACGAGCAGTACTTC. Its protein product is CASSLGRAYEQYF.

The V call is TRBV28, the J call TRBJ1-2, with 8 bases that match TRBD1. J gave up 4 bases and V 2 bases, and 6 bases lay outside the gene matches. The CDR3 is 15 amino acids. The germline gives CDR1 MDHEN, CDR2 SYDVKM. Here the CDR3 reads CASSLSQGQVYGYTF. As DNA, the CDR3 is TGTGCCAGCAGTTTAAGCCAGGGACAGGTCTATGGCTACACCTTC.

This clone was counted only a few times. V and J are TRBV7-9 and TRBJ1-1; perhaps TRBD1 as D (6 bases). Looked up from germline, CDR1 is SEHNR and CDR2 is FQNEAQ (reference sequence). V lost 5 bases and J lost 5, with 18 bases in between. The CDR3 totals 15 residues. CDR3 protein: CASSPLTGPGTEAFF. DNA of the CDR3: TGTGCCAGCAGCCCCCTAACAGGGCCCGGGACTGAAGCTTTCTTT.

The CDR3 region has the DNA TGTGCCAGCAGTGAAGTTGGGTCCGCAGGGGCTGGCTACACCTTC. Translating it yields CASSEVGSAGAGYTF. This chain uses TRBV2 with TRBJ1-2; perhaps TRBD1 as D (6 bases). With 1 base removed from V and 7 bases from J, the gap between germline ends came to 16 bases. In germline, CDR1 is SNHLY, CDR2 FYNNEI. CDR3 length: 15 amino acids.

This chain joins TRBV2 and TRBJ2-2; 8 nucleotides match TRBD1. Germline assignment: CDR1 SNHLY and CDR2 FYNNEI. V shed 5 bases and J 3 bases; nucleotides not matched to a gene: 11. This CDR3 is 17 amino acids long. This CDR3 is CASSLNDRGSDTGELFF. As DNA, the CDR3 is TGTGCCAGCAGTCTCAATGACAGGGGCTCGGACACCGGGGAGCTGTTTTTT.

The CDR3 is CASSQGLAEVSGEQFF. The CDR3 DNA is TGTGCCAGCAGCCAAGGACTAGCGGAGGTTTCCGGTGAGCAGTTCTTC. The V call is TRBV3-1 (or the pseudogene TRBV3-2), the J call TRBJ2-1; 9 bases are shared with TRBD2. The CDR3 totals 16 residues. The trim removed 1 base at V and 9 bases at J, leaving 10 bases unmatched. The germline V gene encodes CDR1 LGHDT and CDR2 YNNKEL (reference sequence).

The gene calls are TRBV4-2 and TRBJ1-1, with D tentatively TRBD1 (6 bases). The CDR3 has 17 amino acids. Germline V gives CDR1 LGHNA, CDR2 YNFKEQ. Trimming removed 2 bases from V and 1 base from J, with 17 bases in between. The chain's CDR3 is CASSQPLGGGKNTEAFF. CDR3 nucleotide sequence: TGTGCCAGCAGCCAACCCCTAGGGGGGGGAAAGAACACTGAAGCTTTCTTT.

The J gene is TRBJ2-3, the V gene TRBV7-9; D is perhaps TRBD1 (7 bases). V shed 0 bases and J shed 2 bases, with 12 bases lying between them. The CDR3 is 16 amino acids. Per germline, CDR1 SEHNR and CDR2 FQNEAQ (reference sequence). Here the CDR3 DNA reads TGTGCCAGCAGCTTAGCAGGGGGCGGGGTCACAGATACGCAGTATTTT. It yields the protein CASSLAGGGVTDTQYF.

V usage is TRBV5-1 and J usage is TRBJ1-3; D unresolved. The germline V gene encodes CDR1 SGHRS and CDR2 YFSETQ. Trimming stripped 4 bases from V and 1 base from J, with 15 bases between. CDR3 size: 16 residues. Here the CDR3 DNA reads TGCGCCAGCAGCCTCTCAGGCGCCGAGTCTGGAAACACCATATATTTT. Translated: CASSLSGAESGNTIYF.

This chain links TRBV2 with TRBJ1-6; D perhaps matches TRBD1 (6 bases). The CDR3 length is 18 residues. Germline loops: CDR1 SNHLY, CDR2 FYNNEI. V was shortened by 5 bases and J by 7 bases, with 24 bases between the two germline ends. The CDR3, as DNA: TGTGCCAGCAGTAAGACCGGAAGATTCGGACAGCAGAATTCACCCCTCCACTTT. This encodes CASSKTGRFGQQNSPLHF.

The genes are TRBV5-4 and TRBJ1-3, with D possibly TRBD1 on 6 matching bases. V lost 0 bases, J lost 4 bases, and 11 bases lay in between. The CDR3 spans 15 residues. Germline CDR1 reads SGHNT; CDR2 reads YYREEE (reference sequence). CDR3 protein: CASSLGLGAGNTIYF. In DNA, the CDR3 is TGTGCCAGCAGCTTGGGATTGGGGGCGGGAAACACCATATATTTT. The full variable domain, completed using reference TRBV5-4 and TRBJ1-3, is ETGVTQSPTHLIKTRGQQVTLRCSSQSGHNTVSWYQQALGQGPQFIFQYYREEENGRGNFPPRFSGLQFPNYSSELNVNALELDDSALYLCASSLGLGAGNTIYFGEGSWLTVV.

The chain combines TRBV2 with TRBJ2-5; 11 nucleotides agree with TRBD2. After removal of 5 bases from V and 4 bases from J, the junction contained 6 bases not matched to a gene. The CDR3 covers 15 residues. Germline V CDR1 and CDR2: SNHLY, FYNNEI. The DNA for the CDR3 is TGTGCCAGCAGTCGGACTAGCGGGTGGGGAGAGACCCAGTACTTC. Amino acid sequence: CASSRTSGWGETQYF.

V gene TRBV19 combines with J gene TRBJ1-4; D uncertain. This CDR3 is 15 amino acids long. The germline gives CDR1 LNHDA, CDR2 SQIVND (reference sequence). The V and J ends lost 2 bases and 8 bases respectively, with 15 bases between them. CDR3 residues: CASSITLGEEEKLFF. The DNA for the CDR3 is TGTGCCAGTAGTATAACACTCGGGGAAGAGGAAAAACTGTTTTTT.

V usage is TRBV27 and J usage is TRBJ1-1; a weak D match, TRBD1 (6 bases). Germline CDR1 and CDR2: MNHEY and SMNVEV (reference sequence). The CDR3 extends over 14 amino acids. The V end was cut by 6 bases, the J end by 6 bases, with 17 bases between. The CDR3 region has the DNA TGTGCCAGCAGCTCCTTGGGGGGGCCCGCTGAAGCTTTCTTT. It is translated as CASSSLGGPAEAFF.

The V gene is TRBV19, the J gene TRBJ1-2; D gene ambiguous. Trimming took off 0 bases at V and 0 bases at J, with 11 bases between the two ends. The CDR3 contains 16 residues. Germline assignment: CDR1 LNHDA and CDR2 SQIVND (reference sequence). CDR3: CASSIDHGRANYGYTF. In DNA, the CDR3 is TGTGCCAGTAGTATAGATCACGGGAGGGCTAACTATGGCTACACCTTC.

V is TRBV19 and J is TRBJ2-1, with D uncertain. CDR1 is LNHDA and CDR2 is SQIVND in the germline V gene (reference sequence). The CDR3 is made up of 15 amino acids. V lost 0 bases and J lost 4, with 10 bases in between. The CDR3 here is CASSIDLSGYNEQFF. CDR3 coding DNA: TGTGCCAGTAGTATAGATCTTTCAGGATACAATGAGCAGTTCTTC.

Comments on this clone: Other DNA sequences within the sample encode an identical CDR3. The DNA of the CDR3 is TGTGCCAGCAGTGAAGGCGGGAACTATGGCTACACCTTC. Translated: CASSEGGNYGYTF. V gene TRBV6-1 combines with J gene TRBJ1-2; no firm D call. The CDR3 is made up of 13 amino acids. Looked up from germline, CDR1 is MNHNS and CDR2 is SASEGT. Trimming stripped 1 base from V and 2 bases from J, with 5 bases between.

The CDR3 region is CAISEDRGNYGYTF. As DNA, the CDR3 is TGTGCCATCAGTGAGGACAGGGGAAACTATGGCTACACCTTC. This rearrangement joins TRBV10-3 to TRBJ1-2, with 8 bases aligning to TRBD1. Losses at the gene ends were 2 bases for V and 2 bases for J; bases not matched to a gene: 1. CDR1 ENHRY and CDR2 SYGVKD come from the germline V gene. The CDR3 is 14 residues long.

V gene TRBV3-1 (or the pseudogene TRBV3-2) combines with J gene TRBJ1-6; perhaps TRBD1 as D (6 bases). The CDR3 runs to 14 residues. Between the trimmed V and J ends, which lost 5 bases and 10 bases, there was a span of 15 bases. Germline CDR1 reads LGHDT; CDR2 reads YNNKEL (reference sequence). CDR3: CASSSTGSESPLHF. The CDR3 DNA follows: TGTGCCAGCAGCTCTACAGGGTCTGAGTCACCCCTCCACTTT.